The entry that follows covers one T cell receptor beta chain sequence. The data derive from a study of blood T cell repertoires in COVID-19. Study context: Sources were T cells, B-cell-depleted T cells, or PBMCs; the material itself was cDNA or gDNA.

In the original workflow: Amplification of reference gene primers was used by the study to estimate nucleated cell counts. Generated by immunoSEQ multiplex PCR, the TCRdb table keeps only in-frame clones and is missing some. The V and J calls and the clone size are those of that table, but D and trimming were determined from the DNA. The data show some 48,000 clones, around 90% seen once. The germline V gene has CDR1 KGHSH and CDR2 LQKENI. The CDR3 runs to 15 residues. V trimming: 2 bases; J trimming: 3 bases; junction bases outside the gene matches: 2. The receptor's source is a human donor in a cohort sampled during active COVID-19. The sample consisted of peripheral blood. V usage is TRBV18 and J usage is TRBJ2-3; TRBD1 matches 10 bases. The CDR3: CASSPRDRGTDTQYF. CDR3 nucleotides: TGTGCCAGCTCACCAAGGGACAGGGGAACAGATACGCAGTATTTT.